This entry features one T cell receptor (beta chain) sequence. Its antigen is currently unknown. The PCR ran on 60 Vbeta and 13 Jbeta primers. TCRdb's copy holds only in-frame clones and misses some; the assay was immunoSEQ multiplex PCR. Of approximately 210,000 clones in the sample, around 79% were seen once. The CDR3 extends over 13 amino acids. Per germline, CDR1 SGHAT and CDR2 FQDESV (reference sequence). Trimming removed 2 bases from V and 8 bases from J; junction bases left unmatched: 2. These data belong to a study of cytomegalovirus exposure and HLA in healthy donors. Background on the study: Within an early data release were 65 million to 90 million unique TCRs drawn from HLA-typed donors.

Study outcomes and limitations: In a later analysis, several top co-occurrence clusters appeared linked to parvovirus B19, influenza, CMV and Epstein-Barr virus.

The J gene is TRBJ1-2, the V gene TRBV11-1; 10 bases align to TRBD1. The origin of this receptor is a male donor in good health and CMV-seropositive. Sequencing was performed on PBMCs. DNA for the CDR3: TGTGCCAGCAGCTTAAGGGACAGGGGCGGCTACACCTTC. Protein: CASSLRDRGGYTF.